This TCR beta chain was identified during a study of lymphopenia after photon versus proton radiotherapy. For this clone: Antigen specificity is unknown.

TCRdb keeps only in-frame clones here, not all; method: immunoSEQ multiplex PCR. The sample includes tens of thousands of clones, approximately 84% of them seen just once. Study conclusions and caveats: Post-nadir diversity loss with photons came from oligoclonal expansion, particularly CD8+ Temra cells. Under photons, naive T cells and diversity fell while effector/memory populations rose.

Germline values: CDR1 MNHNY, CDR2 SVGAGI (reference sequence). Trimming stripped 3 bases from V and 3 bases from J, with 12 bases between. This CDR3 region has 15 residues. The clonotype was recovered from a man aged 60 to 75 with pancreatic cancer. V and J are TRBV6-6 and TRBJ2-1, with a weak D call TRBD1 (6 bases). This sample comprised peripheral blood, obtained from a patient treated with proton-based radiotherapy. CDR3 sequence reads: CASSYPQGNYNEQFF. DNA for the CDR3: TGTGCCAGCAGTTATCCGCAGGGGAACTACAATGAGCAGTTCTTC.